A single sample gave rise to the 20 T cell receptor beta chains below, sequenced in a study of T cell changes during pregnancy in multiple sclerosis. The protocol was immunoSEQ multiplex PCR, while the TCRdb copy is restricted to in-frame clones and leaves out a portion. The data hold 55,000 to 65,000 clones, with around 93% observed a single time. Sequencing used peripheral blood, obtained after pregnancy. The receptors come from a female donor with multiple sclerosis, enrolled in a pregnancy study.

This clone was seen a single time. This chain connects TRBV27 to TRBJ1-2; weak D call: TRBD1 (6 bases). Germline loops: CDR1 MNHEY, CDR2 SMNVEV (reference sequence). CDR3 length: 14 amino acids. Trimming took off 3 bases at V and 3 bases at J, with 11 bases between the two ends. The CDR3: CASSLLGGDYGYTF. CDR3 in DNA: TGTGCCAGCAGTTTGTTAGGGGGGGACTATGGCTACACCTTC.

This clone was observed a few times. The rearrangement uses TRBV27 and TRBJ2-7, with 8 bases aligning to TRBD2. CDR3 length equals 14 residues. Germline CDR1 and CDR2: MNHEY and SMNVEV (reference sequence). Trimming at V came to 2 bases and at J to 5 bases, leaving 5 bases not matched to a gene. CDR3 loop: CASSLRTSQNEQYF. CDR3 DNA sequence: TGTGCCAGCAGTTTACGGACTAGCCAGAACGAGCAGTACTTC.

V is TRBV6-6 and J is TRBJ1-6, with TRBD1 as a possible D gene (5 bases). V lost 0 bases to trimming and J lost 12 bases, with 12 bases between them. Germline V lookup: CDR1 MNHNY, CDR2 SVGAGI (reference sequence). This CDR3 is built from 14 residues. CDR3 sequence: CASSYSQGLGPLHF. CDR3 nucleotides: TGTGCCAGCAGTTACTCGCAGGGATTAGGACCCCTCCACTTT.

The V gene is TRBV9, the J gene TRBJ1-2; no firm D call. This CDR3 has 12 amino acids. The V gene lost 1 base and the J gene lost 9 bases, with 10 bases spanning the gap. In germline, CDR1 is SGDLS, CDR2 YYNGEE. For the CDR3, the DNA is TGTGCCAGCAGCGTACTAGGCAGAAGCTACACCTTC. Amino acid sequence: CASSVLGRSYTF.

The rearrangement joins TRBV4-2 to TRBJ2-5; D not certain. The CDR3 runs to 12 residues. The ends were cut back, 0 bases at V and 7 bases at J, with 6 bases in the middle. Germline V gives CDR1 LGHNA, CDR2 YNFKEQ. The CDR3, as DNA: TGTGCCAGCAGCCAAGAGATCGGGACCCAGTACTTC. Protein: CASSQEIGTQYF.

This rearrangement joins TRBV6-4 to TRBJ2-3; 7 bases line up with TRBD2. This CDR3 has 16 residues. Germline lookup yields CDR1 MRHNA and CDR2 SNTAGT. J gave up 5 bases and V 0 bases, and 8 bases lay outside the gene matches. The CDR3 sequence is CASSDSSLADIDTQYF. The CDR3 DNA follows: TGTGCCAGCAGTGACTCGAGTCTAGCGGACATAGATACGCAGTATTTT.

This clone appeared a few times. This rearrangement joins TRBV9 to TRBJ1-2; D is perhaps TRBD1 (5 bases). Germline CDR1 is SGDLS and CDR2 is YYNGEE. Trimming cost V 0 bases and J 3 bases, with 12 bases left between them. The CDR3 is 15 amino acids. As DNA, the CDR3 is TGTGCCAGCAGCGTAGTACCAGGGCCGGACTATGGCTACACCTTC. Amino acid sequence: CASSVVPGPDYGYTF. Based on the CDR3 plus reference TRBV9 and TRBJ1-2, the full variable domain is DSGVTQTPKHLITATGQRVTLRCSPRSGDLSVYWYQQSLDQGLQFLIQYYNGEERAKGNILERFSAQQFPDLHSELNLSSLELGDSALYFCASSVVPGPDYGYTFGSGTRLTVV.

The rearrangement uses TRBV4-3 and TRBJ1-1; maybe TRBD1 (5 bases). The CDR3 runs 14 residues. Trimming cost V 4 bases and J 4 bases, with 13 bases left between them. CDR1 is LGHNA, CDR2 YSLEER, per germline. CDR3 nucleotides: TGCGCCAGCAGCCCCTGGAGGGGAGCCACTGAAGCTTTCTTT. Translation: CASSPWRGATEAFF.

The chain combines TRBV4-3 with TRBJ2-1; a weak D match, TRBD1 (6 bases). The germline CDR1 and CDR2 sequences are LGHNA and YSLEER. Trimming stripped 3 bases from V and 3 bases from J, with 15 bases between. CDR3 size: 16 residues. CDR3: CASSQARLTGYNEQFF. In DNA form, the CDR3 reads TGCGCCAGCAGCCAGGCCCGACTGACAGGCTACAATGAGCAGTTCTTC.

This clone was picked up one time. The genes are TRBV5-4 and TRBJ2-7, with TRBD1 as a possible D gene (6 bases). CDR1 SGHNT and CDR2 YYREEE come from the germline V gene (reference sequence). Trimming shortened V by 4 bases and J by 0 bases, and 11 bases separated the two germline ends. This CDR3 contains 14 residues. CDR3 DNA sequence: TGTGCCAGCAGCCGGGGACAAAGCTCCTACGAGCAGTACTTC. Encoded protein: CASSRGQSSYEQYF.

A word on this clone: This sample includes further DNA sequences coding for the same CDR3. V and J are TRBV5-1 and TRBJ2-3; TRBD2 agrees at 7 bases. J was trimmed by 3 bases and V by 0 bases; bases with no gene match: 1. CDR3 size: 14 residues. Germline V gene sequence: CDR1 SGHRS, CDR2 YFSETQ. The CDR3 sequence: CASSLGTSTDTQYF. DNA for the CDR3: TGCGCCAGCAGCTTGGGGACTAGTACAGATACGCAGTATTTT.

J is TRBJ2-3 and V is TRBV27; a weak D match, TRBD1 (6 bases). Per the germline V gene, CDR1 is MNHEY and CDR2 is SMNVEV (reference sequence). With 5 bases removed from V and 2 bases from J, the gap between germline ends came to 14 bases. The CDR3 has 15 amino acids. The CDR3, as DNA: TGTGCCAGCAGTGAACAGGGACCTCTCACAGATACGCAGTATTTT. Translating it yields CASSEQGPLTDTQYF.

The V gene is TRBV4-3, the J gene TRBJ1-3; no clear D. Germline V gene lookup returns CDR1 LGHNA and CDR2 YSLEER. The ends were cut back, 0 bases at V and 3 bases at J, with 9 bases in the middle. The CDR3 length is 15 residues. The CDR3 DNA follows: TGCGCCAGCAGCCAAGATGCTATACTTGGAAACACCATATATTTT. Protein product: CASSQDAILGNTIYF.

The CDR3 protein is CASSFQWDTTGYTF. CDR3 DNA: TGTGCCAGCAGCTTTCAATGGGACACTACTGGCTACACCTTC. This rearrangement joins TRBV7-9 to TRBJ1-2, with D possibly matching TRBD1 (6 bases). The CDR3 extends over 14 amino acids. Trimming took 3 bases from V and 7 from J, leaving 15 bases between them. Germline assignment: CDR1 SEHNR and CDR2 FQNEAQ (reference sequence).

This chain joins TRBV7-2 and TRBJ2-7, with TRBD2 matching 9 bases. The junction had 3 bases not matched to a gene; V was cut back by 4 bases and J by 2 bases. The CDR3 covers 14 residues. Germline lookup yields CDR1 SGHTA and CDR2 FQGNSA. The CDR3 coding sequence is TGTGCCAGCAGCTCTTTAGCGGGAGCCTACGAGCAGTACTTC. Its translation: CASSSLAGAYEQYF.

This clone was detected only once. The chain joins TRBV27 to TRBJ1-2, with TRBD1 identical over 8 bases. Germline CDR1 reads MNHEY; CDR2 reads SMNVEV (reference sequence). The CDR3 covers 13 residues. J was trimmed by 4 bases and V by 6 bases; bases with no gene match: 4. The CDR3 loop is CASRPTGVYGYTF. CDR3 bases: TGTGCCAGCAGACCGACAGGGGTCTATGGCTACACCTTC.

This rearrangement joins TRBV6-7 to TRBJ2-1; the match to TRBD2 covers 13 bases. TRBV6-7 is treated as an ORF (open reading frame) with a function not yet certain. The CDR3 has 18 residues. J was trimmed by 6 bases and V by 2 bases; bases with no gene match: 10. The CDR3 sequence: CASSYPLLAGGPGNEQFF. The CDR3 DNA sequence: TGTGCCAGCAGTTACCCTCTACTAGCGGGAGGGCCGGGCAATGAGCAGTTCTTC.

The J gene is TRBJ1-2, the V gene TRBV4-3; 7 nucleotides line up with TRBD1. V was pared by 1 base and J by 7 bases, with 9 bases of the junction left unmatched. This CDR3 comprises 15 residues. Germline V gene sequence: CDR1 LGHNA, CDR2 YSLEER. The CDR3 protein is CASSQALGGVGGYTF. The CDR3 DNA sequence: TGCGCCAGCAGCCAAGCTTTAGGGGGCGTAGGTGGCTACACCTTC.

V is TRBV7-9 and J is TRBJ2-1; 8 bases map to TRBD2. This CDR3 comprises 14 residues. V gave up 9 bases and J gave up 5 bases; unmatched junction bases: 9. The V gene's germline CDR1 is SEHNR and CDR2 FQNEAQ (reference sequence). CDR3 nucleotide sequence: TGTGCCAGTGCCAGAACTAGCGGTCACAATGAGCAGTTCTTC. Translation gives CASARTSGHNEQFF.

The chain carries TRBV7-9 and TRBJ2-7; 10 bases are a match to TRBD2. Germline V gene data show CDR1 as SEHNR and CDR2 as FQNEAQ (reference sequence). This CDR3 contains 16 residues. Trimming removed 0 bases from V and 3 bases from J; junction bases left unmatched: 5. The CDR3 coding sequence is TGTGCCAGCAGCTTAGCGCAATCTAGCGGGAGCTACGAGCAGTACTTC. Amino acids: CASSLAQSSGSYEQYF.